Listed below are T cell receptor beta chains from one sample, sequenced in a study of blood T cell repertoires in COVID-19. This table comes from immunoSEQ multiplex PCR, and its TCRdb copy is limited to in-frame clones, with some not included. The table has some 140,000 clones, around 86% seen once. Sequenced sample: PBMCs or T cells enriched from blood (not recorded which). The source of these receptors is a man between 25 and 39 years old who had recovered from COVID-19. Both conserved end residues are trimmed from each CDR3. Fields, in order: V gene, J gene, CDR3 protein.

TRBV7-9,TRBJ1-4,ASSWTGGREKLF
TRBV6-1,TRBJ1-3,ASSESPAGAGNTIY
TRBV6-4,TRBJ2-2,ASSRDSTGELF
TRBV9,TRBJ2-3,ASSPLGGGASTDTQY
TRBV5-6,TRBJ2-1,ASLGPTYNEQF
TRBV13,TRBJ2-1,ASSMRGTGGRNEQF
TRBV7-9,TRBJ1-5,ASSLDGQPQH
TRBV12-5,TRBJ2-7,ASGLVFEQY
TRBV3-1/TRBV3-2,TRBJ2-1,ASSIPGLSYNEQF
TRBV27,TRBJ2-3,ASSYQGLAGMQY
TRBV9,TRBJ2-1,ASSVSGSGGRNEQF
TRBV10-1,TRBJ1-1,ASSASRNTEAF
TRBV3-1/TRBV3-2,TRBJ1-2,ASSQGAGSYGYT
TRBV2,TRBJ2-7,ASSEGPYAGYEQY
TRBV3-1/TRBV3-2,TRBJ1-4,ASSQGRGQGYEKLF
TRBV11-2,TRBJ1-1,ASSLTTNTEAF
TRBV5-4,TRBJ2-1,ASSLELAGFNEQF
TRBV27,TRBJ1-1,ASSSGQGTTEAF
TRBV30,TRBJ1-5,AWSVQEGDNQPQH
TRBV5-6,TRBJ2-3,ASSLRNRAPGWSRQY
TRBV7-2,TRBJ2-5,ASSLGPPGQQETQY
TRBV7-2,TRBJ2-3,ASSLASDTQY
TRBV7-7,TRBJ2-5,ASSIGRGQETQY
TRBV12-3/TRBV12-4,TRBJ2-7,ASSSLGAQY
TRBV5-1,TRBJ2-1,ASSSGQGGSEQF
TRBV18,TRBJ2-5,ASSPLGEAPETQY
TRBV28,TRBJ1-5,ASNDRGSNQPQH
TRBV10-3,TRBJ2-1,AISESGLAGVWNEQF
TRBV5-5,TRBJ1-4,ASSVGHGRINEKLF
TRBV3-1/TRBV3-2,TRBJ2-5,ASSLSPREQETQY
TRBV4-1,TRBJ2-2,ASSDGPAGDPGELF
TRBV18,TRBJ2-1,ASSPETGGLNEQF
TRBV12-5,TRBJ2-7,ASGLGTGAHEQY
TRBV6-4,TRBJ2-3,ASSLAGDGTDTQY